This T cell receptor beta chain was sequenced during a study of PD-L1 blockade in urothelial cancer (dated by TCRdb to about 2017). Regarding the study in general: Every patient began therapy in 2014 and was given atezolizumab 1,200 mg intravenously every 3 weeks. Progression-free survival longer than 6 months counted as durable clinical benefit, and TCR features were additionally tested against both progression-free and overall survival. An ECOG performance status of 0 or 1 was recorded for the patients, and 0 to 3 prior chemotherapy regimens had been received by the patients. About nine tenths of the roughly 29 patients were identified as males with urothelial cancer of bladder origin, and a prior smoking history was reported by 18 of 29 patients. Pretreatment blood TCR-seq was available for fewer than 30 patients, at least one posttreatment blood collection was obtained for about 25 patients, and tumor TCR-seq was available for about 25 patients. A median of 141,255 T cells and tens of thousands of unique TCRs was obtained from blood samples, and a median clonality of roughly 0.082 was observed. Blood samples were analyzed 3 weeks after the start of treatment (second dose) and 6 weeks after the start of treatment. Pretreatment tumor samples, along with matched peripheral blood serially collected before and after atezolizumab treatment, were subjected to TCR sequencing. The study was an exploratory multi-omic analysis of somatic, immune and clinical correlates of response to PD-L1 blockade with atezolizumab in urothelial cancer. In the same patients, whole exome sequencing and RNA sequencing of pretreatment tumors were performed in addition to TCR sequencing. Nine patients reached durable clinical benefit, while 20 to 25 patients did not.

This clone was seen only a few times. Its antigen target is currently unknown. No per-base quality is available; no much larger clone lies one base away. Synthetic TCR analog templates were spiked into each PCR to estimate absolute template abundance from read counts. The immunoSEQ assay was used to amplify TCRbeta CDR3 regions from genomic DNA with bias-controlled V and J gene primers. Rearranged TCRbeta segments were sequenced at approximately 20X coverage. The source study handled its data this way. Clustering was used to correct sequencing errors, and CDR3s were annotated against IMGT so that V, D and J genes could be assigned. Out-of-frame and stop-codon sequences were excluded, and only productive TCRbeta rearrangements were used in downstream analyses. Clonality was calculated as one minus the Shannon entropy normalized by the log of the number of unique productive sequences. Clones differing between time points or between blood and tumor were identified by Fisher's exact test with Benjamini-Hochberg correction at adjusted p below 0.01. TCRdb limited this immuneACCESS table to in-frame rearrangements with V and J called. A share of clones is missing; checked studies link under half to unresolved V genes, and the rest is unexplained. V, J and clone size are those of that table, while D and trimming were read from the DNA. The sample contains 40,000 to 45,000 clones, roughly four fifths of them found a single time. The top ten constitute 3.2% of the sample.

The CDR3 runs 13 amino acids, cysteine and phenylalanine included. This entry keeps only the CDR3 DNA: 39 bases, framed from base 1. The germline V gene encodes CDR1 SQVTM and CDR2 ANQGSEA. V is trimmed back by 3 bases and J by 9 bases, and the junction contains 8 bases that no gene match accounts for. A cohort of 25 to 35 patients with locally advanced or metastatic urothelial carcinoma, treated at Memorial Sloan Kettering on a trial protocol, was included. Peripheral blood mononuclear cells were collected pretreatment and during treatment, at between 1 and 8 total time points per patient. The Qiagen DNeasy Blood extraction kit was used to purify genomic DNA from total PBMCs and from tumor samples. PBMCs were collected pretreatment and during treatment, and were isolated and stored as previously described. General findings and caveats noted by the study authors: Because the sample size was small (n of about 31) and many of the analyses were exploratory, the results are meant to be hypothesis-generating. A pretreatment peripheral blood TCR clonality below the median was linked to improved progression-free and overall survival. Greater expansion of tumor-associated TCR clones in peripheral blood 3 weeks after the start of treatment was observed in patients with durable benefit (n of about 20, p = 0.022).

The chain was built from TRBV29-1 and TRBJ2-1, with 7 junctional bases fitting TRBD1. This clonotype was sampled from a man in his 70s with urothelial cancer. Here the sequenced sample was PBMCs, taken around atezolizumab (anti-PD-L1) treatment. The DNA sequence follows: TGCAGCGTTGAGGGTGACAGGGCCGGTGAGCAGTTCTTC. It encodes CSVEGDRAGEQFF.